This passage covers 27 T cell receptor beta chains from one sample sequenced in a study of Graves' ophthalmopathy and Graves' hyperthyroidism. RNA transcripts were the source from which TCR beta CDR3 regions were amplified. Amplification began with first-round RT-PCR using HTBI primers, then second-round multiplex PCR was performed. A single record per CDR3 protein comes from TCRdb applying MiXCR to the multiplex PCR reads. The top ten clones hold roughly 4% of a sample with 560,000 or so distinct CDR3 sequences, less than 40% of them seen once. The sample taken for sequencing was peripheral blood or thyroid tissue (not recorded which). These receptors came from an adult man with Graves' hyperthyroidism.

This chain connects TRBV12-3 or TRBV12-4 to TRBJ2-7, with a possible D match to TRBD2 (6 bases). The J call may be in error: the DNA end matches TRBJ2-1 better. The CDR3 totals 14 residues. The CDR3 sequence is CAIAASSVYNEQFF. CDR3 coding DNA: TGTGCCATCGCGGCTTCTAGCGTCTACAATGAGCAGTTCTTC.

This clonotype turned up a few times. The J gene is TRBJ2-3, the V gene TRBV20-1, with TRBD2 identical over 12 bases. CDR1 DFQATT and CDR2 SNEGSKA come from the germline V gene (reference sequence). The CDR3 length is 16 residues. The V and J ends lost 4 bases and 1 base, in that order; junction bases with no gene match: 6. CDR3 sequence reads: CSATGTSGSRTDTQYF. In nucleotides, the CDR3 is TGCAGTGCTACCGGGACTAGCGGGTCCCGCACAGATACGCAGTATTTT.

The chain is built from TRBV10-2 and TRBJ1-2; D remains ambiguous. V gave up 6 bases and J gave up 3 bases, with 8 bases separating them. CDR1 WSHSY and CDR2 SAAADI come from the germline V gene. CDR3 length equals 12 residues. The CDR3 DNA reads TGCGCCAGCAGGTCCGGGCACTATGGCTACACCTTC. This gives the protein CASRSGHYGYTF.

The chain is built from TRBV29-1 and TRBJ1-2; 10 positions match TRBD1. CDR1 is SQVTM, CDR2 ANQGSEA, per germline. This CDR3 is 16 amino acids long. Losses at the gene ends were 4 bases for V and 0 bases for J; bases not matched to a gene: 8. The CDR3 nucleotides are TGCAGCGTTGTTTCGGGACAGGGGCCATCTAACTATGGCTACACCTTC. Translated: CSVVSGQGPSNYGYTF. The full variable domain, in which reference TRBV29-1 and TRBJ1-2 provide the parts outside the CDR3, is SAVISQKPSRDICQRGTSLTIQCQVDSQVTMMFWYRQQPGQSLTLIATANQGSEATYESGFVIDKFPISRPNLTFSTLTVSNMSPEDSSIYLCSVVSGQGPSNYGYTFGSGTRLTVV.

CDR3 sequence: CATSSDNREWYTF. CDR3 sequence (DNA): TGTGCCACCAGCAGCGATAACAGGGAATGGTACACCTTC. The genes are TRBV15 and TRBJ1-2; a weak D match, TRBD1 (6 bases). Trimming removed 3 bases from V and 11 bases from J, with 16 bases in between. The CDR3 has 13 residues. Per the germline V gene, CDR1 is LNHNV and CDR2 is YYDKDF (reference sequence). Full variable domain (rest looked up from reference TRBV15 and TRBJ1-2): DAMVIQNPRYQVTQFGKPVTLSCSQTLNHNVMYWYQQKSSQAPKLLFHYYDKDFNNEADTPDNFQSRRPNTSFCFLDIRSPGLGDTAMYLCATSSDNREWYTFGSGTRLTVV.

This clonotype was seen a single time. The rearrangement uses TRBV20-1 and TRBJ2-6; D unresolved. The germline gives CDR1 DFQATT, CDR2 SNEGSKA (reference sequence). The CDR3 runs to 12 residues. V lost 3 bases and J lost 4, with 4 bases in between. CDR3 in amino acids: CSASQGANVLTF. For the CDR3, the DNA is TGCAGTGCTAGCCAGGGGGCCAACGTCCTGACTTTC.

V gene TRBV29-1 combines with J gene TRBJ1-1; D not certain. V was pared by 8 bases and J by 1 base, with 14 bases between. Germline-derived CDR1 and CDR2 are SQVTM and ANQGSEA. The CDR3 has 13 residues. CDR3 DNA sequence: TGCAGCCAATTTGTGTCGTCGAACACTGAAGCTTTCTTT. Translating it yields CSQFVSSNTEAFF.

This clonotype came up a few times. J is TRBJ1-6 and V is TRBV7-2; unclear D gene. Germline CDR1 is SGHTA and CDR2 is FQGNSA. The CDR3 runs to 16 residues. V was shortened by 5 bases and J by 3 bases, with 14 bases between the two germline ends. The DNA for the CDR3 is TGTGCCAGCAGCCCCATTACAGATTTCTATAATTCACCCCTCCACTTT. Translated: CASSPITDFYNSPLHF.

This clonotype was seen many times. V gene TRBV6-5 combines with J gene TRBJ1-6, with TRBD1 identical over 8 bases. There are 15 residues in the CDR3. The V segment lost 8 bases and the J segment 8 bases; nucleotides outside the gene matches: 11. The germline V gene has CDR1 MNHEY and CDR2 SVGAGI. CDR3 amino acids: CASVPVTGAHSPLHF. Here the CDR3 DNA reads TGTGCCAGCGTACCCGTGACAGGGGCACATTCACCCCTCCACTTT.

This clonotype was found many times. The junction and the germline gene differ at one end; a read error may be behind it. The chain employs TRBV7-9 and TRBJ2-7; the match to TRBD2 covers 10 bases. The CDR3 has 15 amino acids. CDR1 is SEHNR, CDR2 FQNEAQ, per germline (reference sequence). The CDR3 nucleotides read TGCGCCAGCAGCTTGAGGCTAGCGGGAGCCTACGAGCAGTACTTC. It yields the protein CASSLRLAGAYEQYF.

To note about this clonotype: One base away lies a much larger clone, so this may be a sequencing read error. The V gene is TRBV6-1, the J gene TRBJ1-5, with D possibly being TRBD1 (5 bases). Trimming took off 4 bases at V and 6 bases at J, with 16 bases between the two ends. CDR3 length: 15 amino acids. Per the germline V gene, CDR1 is MNHNS and CDR2 is SASEGT. CDR3 region: CASSGNGGKGQPQHF. In nucleotides, the CDR3 is TGTGCCAGCAGTGGTAATGGGGGTAAAGGTCAGCCCCAGCATTTT.

With regard to this clonotype: It may be a read error: a sequence one base away is much more abundant. This chain connects TRBV5-8 to TRBJ2-2; D may be TRBD2 (5 bases). Per germline, CDR1 SGHTS and CDR2 YDEGEE. The CDR3 runs to 15 residues. CDR3 sequence reads: CASSFDGAGTGELFF. CDR3 DNA sequence: TGCGCCAGCAGCTTTGATGGCGCGGGCACCGGGGAGCTGTTTTTT.

The table lists this clonotype with a few counts. The chain couples TRBV7-9 to TRBJ2-2; 10 bases line up with TRBD1. Trimming removed 4 bases from V and 6 bases from J; junction bases left unmatched: 2. The CDR3 length is 14 residues. The V gene's germline CDR1 is SEHNR and CDR2 FQNEAQ (reference sequence). This CDR3 is CASSSTGGSGELFF. CDR3 coding DNA: TGTGCCAGCAGCTCGACAGGGGGCTCCGGGGAGCTGTTTTTT.

This chain uses TRBV9 with TRBJ2-7; the D gene could be TRBD1 or TRBD2 (5 bases each). CDR3 length equals 15 residues. Trimming shortened V by 2 bases and J by 0 bases, and 12 bases separated the two germline ends. Looked up from germline, CDR1 is SGDLS and CDR2 is YYNGEE. CDR3 DNA sequence: TGTGCCAGCAGCGTGTCAGGGACCCCCTCCTACGAGCAGTACTTC. Residues: CASSVSGTPSYEQYF.

The V gene is TRBV20-1, the J gene TRBJ2-5; tentative D call: TRBD1 (5 bases). With 1 base removed from V and 1 base from J, the gap between germline ends came to 13 bases. The CDR3 is made up of 15 amino acids. Germline assignment: CDR1 DFQATT and CDR2 SNEGSKA (reference sequence). CDR3 sequence reads: CSARGRDDIQETQYF. CDR3 nucleotides: TGCAGTGCTAGAGGCAGGGATGATATCCAAGAGACCCAGTACTTC.

V gene TRBV2 combines with J gene TRBJ2-5; D uncertain. The CDR3 spans 12 residues. V lost 0 bases and J lost 7, with 6 bases in between. Looked up from germline, CDR1 is SNHLY and CDR2 is FYNNEI. CDR3 in DNA: TGTGCCAGCAGTGAAGCCGGTTGGACCCAGTACTTC. It is translated as CASSEAGWTQYF.

The chain combines TRBV29-1 with TRBJ1-5; 10 nucleotides agree with TRBD1. Losses at the gene ends were 0 bases for V and 1 base for J; bases not matched to a gene: 6. CDR1 is SQVTM and CDR2 is ANQGSEA in the germline V gene. The CDR3 loop spans 17 amino acids. The CDR3 DNA reads as TGCAGCGTTGAAGATCGGGACAGGGGTGGGAGCAATCAGCCCCAGCATTTT. Residues: CSVEDRDRGGSNQPQHF.

About this clonotype itself: This may stem from a read error, because a much larger clone lies one nucleotide away. The chain carries TRBV5-4 and TRBJ1-2; a weak D match, TRBD1 (5 bases). Germline-derived CDR1 and CDR2 are SGHNT and YYREEE (reference sequence). The ends were cut back, 5 bases at V and 1 base at J, with 18 bases in the middle. The CDR3 runs 16 residues. CDR3 loop: CASRAAGQAINYGYTF. The CDR3 nucleotides are TGTGCCAGCAGAGCGGCAGGGCAGGCCATTAACTATGGCTACACCTTC.

The rearrangement uses TRBV9 and TRBJ2-3, with D unclear. Trimming removed 2 bases from V and 4 bases from J, with 11 bases in between. The CDR3 runs to 14 residues. Germline CDR1 SGDLS, CDR2 YYNGEE. CDR3 coding DNA: TGTGCCAGCAGCGTCGGGCCATCCTCAGATACGCAGTATTTT. Its protein product is CASSVGPSSDTQYF.

This clonotype was seen more than once but under ten times. The chain uses TRBV12-3 or TRBV12-4 and TRBJ2-2, with D uncertain. The CDR3 totals 13 residues. CDR3 sequence: CASLQVNTGELFF. CDR3 DNA sequence: TGTGCTTCTCTTCAGGTGAACACCGGGGAGCTGTTTTTT.

This clonotype appeared a single time. A clone one base away is much larger, so this may be a read error. The rearrangement joins TRBV7-4 to TRBJ1-6; tentatively, D is TRBD1 (6 bases). Between the trimmed V and J ends, which lost 6 bases and 5 bases, there was a span of 11 bases. This CDR3 has 14 residues. Germline V lookup: CDR1 SGHVT, CDR2 SQSDAQ. The CDR3 DNA follows: TGTGCCAGCAGTTTCCAGGGGAATAATTCACCCCTCCACTTT. Its protein product is CASSFQGNNSPLHF.

This clonotype was counted ten times or more. The chain is built from TRBV6-1 and TRBJ1-1; D call uncertain. Germline V CDR1 and CDR2: MNHNS, SASEGT. The ends were cut back, 6 bases at V and 0 bases at J, with 8 bases in the middle. The CDR3 length is 13 residues. The CDR3 coding sequence is TGTGCCAGCAGGCTCAGTTTGAACACTGAAGCTTTCTTT. Residues: CASRLSLNTEAFF.

This clonotype was seen only a few times. This chain links TRBV28 with TRBJ1-3; D gene unclear. V was trimmed by 4 bases and J by 0 bases, leaving 10 bases between them. The CDR3 covers 15 residues. CDR1 and CDR2 from the germline V gene are MDHEN and SYDVKM. The CDR3 DNA reads as TGTGCCAGCAGTTCAGATTTCCCCTCTGGAAACACCATATATTTT. It codes for CASSSDFPSGNTIYF.

The chain couples TRBV19 to TRBJ1-5, with 10 bases aligning to TRBD1. The germline gives CDR1 LNHDA, CDR2 SQIVND (reference sequence). The V gene end was trimmed by 6 bases and the J gene end by 2 bases; junction bases not matched to a gene: 10. CDR3 size: 17 residues. This CDR3 reads CASRISGTGVGNQPQHF. DNA of the CDR3: TGTGCCAGTAGGATATCCGGGACAGGGGTAGGCAATCAGCCCCAGCATTTT. Variable domain in full (rest from reference TRBV19 and TRBJ1-5): DGGITQSPKYLFRKEGQNVTLSCEQNLNHDAMYWYRQDPGQGLRLIYYSQIVNDFQKGDIAEGYSVSREKKESFPLTVTSAQKNPTAFYLCASRISGTGVGNQPQHFGDGTRLSIL.

At least ten counts were recorded for this clonotype. This sequence joins TRBV6-5 and TRBJ2-7; 11 nucleotides align to TRBD1. The CDR3 runs 15 residues. The germline V gene has CDR1 MNHEY and CDR2 SVGAGI. The ends lost 3 bases at V and 3 bases at J; junction bases unmatched: 4. CDR3 protein: CASSYGTGGYYEQYF. DNA for the CDR3: TGTGCCAGCAGTTATGGGACAGGGGGTTACTACGAGCAGTACTTC.

Remarks on this clonotype: The germline gene is not matched at one end of the junction; a read error may be the cause. The V call is TRBV6-4, the J call TRBJ2-7; 10 bases are shared with TRBD2. The CDR3 spans 16 residues. Germline V gives CDR1 MRHNA, CDR2 SNTAGT. CDR3 DNA: TGTGCCATCAGTGATCTAGCGGGAGCCAGCTCCTACGAGCAGTACTTC. Protein: CAISDLAGASSYEQYF.

This clonotype was seen many times. This rearrangement joins TRBV7-9 to TRBJ1-1; D is ambiguous. The CDR3 is made up of 14 amino acids. In germline, CDR1 is SEHNR, CDR2 FQNEAQ (reference sequence). Trimming left V 1 base short and J 1 base short, with 7 bases between. CDR3 sequence: CASSLEGGNTEAFF. CDR3 DNA sequence: TGTGCCAGCAGCTTAGAGGGAGGGAACACTGAAGCTTTCTTT.